This T cell receptor beta chain came from a study of blood T cell repertoires in COVID-19. Study-level information: Sites in the United States, Italy and Spain provided acute and convalescent COVID-19 samples.

Some clones are missing from TCRdb's copy, which holds only in-frame ones; the method was immunoSEQ multiplex PCR. The sample includes about 360,000 clones, around 87% of them seen just once. V dropped 1 base and J dropped 2 bases, with 15 bases sitting between them. Germline V gene lookup returns CDR1 MGHRA and CDR2 YSYEKL. This CDR3 comprises 16 residues. The sequenced material came from PBMCs or T cells enriched from blood (not recorded which). V and J are TRBV4-1 and TRBJ2-7; D perhaps matches TRBD1 (6 bases). The origin of this receptor is a man aged 30 to 39 who had recovered from COVID-19. DNA of the CDR3: TGCGCCAGCAGCCAAGTCCCGCAGGGGCGAACCTACGAGCAGTACTTC. Translation: CASSQVPQGRTYEQYF.